These 12 T cell receptor beta chains came from one sample sequenced in a study of graft-versus-host responses after intestinal transplantation. TCRdb keeps only in-frame clones here, not all; method: immunoSEQ multiplex PCR. This sample has around 120,000 clones, with 90% found just once. These receptors lack a known antigen. Specimen: unstimulated CD4+ T cells sorted from spleen or lymph node cells, collected before intestinal transplant. The receptors shown here come from a human donor who received an intestinal transplant.

The chain uses TRBV5-4 and TRBJ2-2, with D possibly TRBD2 on 6 matching bases. The CDR3 loop spans 18 amino acids. Germline V gene sequence: CDR1 SGHNT, CDR2 YYREEE (reference sequence). V dropped 0 bases and J dropped 0 bases, with 15 bases sitting between them. Here the CDR3 reads CASSLARSRDPNTGELFF. The CDR3 DNA reads as TGTGCCAGCAGCTTGGCTCGTTCGCGGGACCCGAACACCGGGGAGCTGTTTTTT.

This chain joins TRBV9 and TRBJ1-4; D gene uncertain. Germline lookup yields CDR1 SGDLS and CDR2 YYNGEE. The V gene lost 0 bases and the J gene lost 8 bases, with 14 bases spanning the gap. The CDR3 runs to 15 residues. The DNA of the CDR3 is TGTGCCAGCAGCGTAGAAGGCGGTGAATGGGAAAAACTGTTTTTT. It translates to CASSVEGGEWEKLFF.

This CDR3 is CASSLPDRGYTF. The CDR3 nucleotides are TGCGCCAGCAGCTTGCCGGACAGGGGCTACACCTTC. The V gene is TRBV5-1, the J gene TRBJ1-2; TRBD1 matches 7 bases. Germline CDR1 and CDR2: SGHRS and YFSETQ. J lost 8 bases, V lost 1 base, and 2 bases had no gene match. The CDR3 has 12 amino acids.

This clone appeared once. This chain connects TRBV28 to TRBJ1-4, with D perhaps matching TRBD1 (5 bases). Per germline, CDR1 MDHEN and CDR2 SYDVKM. The germline V and J ends were trimmed by 7 bases and 0 bases, with 18 bases remaining between them. This CDR3 is built from 17 residues. The CDR3 protein is CASTPSGAPATNEKLFF. CDR3 in DNA: TGTGCCAGCACCCCTAGTGGGGCCCCAGCAACTAATGAAAAACTGTTTTTT.

The chain joins TRBV7-2 to TRBJ1-4; no definite D call. Trimming stripped 5 bases from V and 0 bases from J, with 7 bases between. This CDR3 spans 14 amino acids. CDR1 SGHTA and CDR2 FQGNSA come from the germline V gene. CDR3 sequence: CASSPSPTNEKLFF. The CDR3, as DNA: TGTGCCAGCAGCCCCTCCCCAACTAATGAAAAACTGTTTTTT.

CDR3 residues: CASRRLAGAHNEQFF. CDR3 coding DNA: TGTGCCAGCAGACGACTAGCGGGGGCCCACAATGAGCAGTTCTTC. The rearrangement joins TRBV7-2 to TRBJ2-1; 12 nucleotides line up with TRBD2. The J segment lost 5 bases and the V segment lost 6 bases, leaving 5 bases of the junction unmatched. Germline CDR1 and CDR2: SGHTA and FQGNSA. This CDR3 has 15 amino acids.

The chain recombines TRBV5-1 with TRBJ2-2; D remains ambiguous. The V gene lost 1 base and the J gene lost 4 bases, with 17 bases spanning the gap. Germline V gene data show CDR1 as SGHRS and CDR2 as YFSETQ. The CDR3 extends over 17 amino acids. The DNA for the CDR3 is TGCGCCAGCAGCTTGCTAATTCGCAGGAAGTCCACCGGGGAGCTGTTTTTT. Translation gives CASSLLIRRKSTGELFF.

As for this clone: The same CDR3 is also encoded by other DNA sequences in this sample. V and J are TRBV4-1 and TRBJ2-7; maybe TRBD1 (6 bases). The CDR3 extends over 17 amino acids. Germline V gives CDR1 MGHRA, CDR2 YSYEKL. The V gene lost 1 base and the J gene lost 0 bases, with 16 bases spanning the gap. The CDR3 region is CASSQVPLQGISYEQYF. As DNA, the CDR3 is TGCGCCAGCAGCCAAGTACCCCTTCAGGGGATCTCCTACGAGCAGTACTTC.

V usage is TRBV9 and J usage is TRBJ2-6; unclear D gene. Germline loops: CDR1 SGDLS, CDR2 YYNGEE. The CDR3 runs 15 residues. The ends were cut back, 2 bases at V and 0 bases at J, with 6 bases in the middle. CDR3 residues: CASSVGVSGANVLTF. For the CDR3, the DNA is TGTGCCAGCAGCGTCGGTGTCTCTGGGGCCAACGTCCTGACTTTC.

The genes are TRBV28 and TRBJ2-7; 7 bases are shared with TRBD2. The CDR3 has 15 amino acids. Germline assignment: CDR1 MDHEN and CDR2 SYDVKM. Trimming removed 9 bases from V and 0 bases from J; junction bases left unmatched: 11. The CDR3 is CASAPAGVFSYEQYF. CDR3 nucleotides: TGTGCCAGTGCCCCCGCGGGGGTTTTCTCCTACGAGCAGTACTTC.

The genes are TRBV6-5 and TRBJ1-1; D is unresolved. Germline assignment: CDR1 MNHEY and CDR2 SVGAGI. The CDR3 has 13 residues. V was pared by 2 bases and J by 2 bases, with 6 bases between. Written as DNA, the CDR3 is TGTGCCAGCAGTTACGAGGCAAACACTGAAGCTTTCTTT. It specifies CASSYEANTEAFF.

This rearrangement joins TRBV7-8 to TRBJ2-7; 9 positions agree with TRBD2. CDR3 size: 17 residues. The ends lost 1 base at V and 0 bases at J; junction bases unmatched: 7. Germline V gene data show CDR1 as SGHVS and CDR2 as FQNEAQ. The CDR3 spells CASSLGVAGASSYEQYF. As DNA, the CDR3 is TGTGCCAGCAGCTTAGGAGTAGCGGGGGCCAGCTCCTACGAGCAGTACTTC.